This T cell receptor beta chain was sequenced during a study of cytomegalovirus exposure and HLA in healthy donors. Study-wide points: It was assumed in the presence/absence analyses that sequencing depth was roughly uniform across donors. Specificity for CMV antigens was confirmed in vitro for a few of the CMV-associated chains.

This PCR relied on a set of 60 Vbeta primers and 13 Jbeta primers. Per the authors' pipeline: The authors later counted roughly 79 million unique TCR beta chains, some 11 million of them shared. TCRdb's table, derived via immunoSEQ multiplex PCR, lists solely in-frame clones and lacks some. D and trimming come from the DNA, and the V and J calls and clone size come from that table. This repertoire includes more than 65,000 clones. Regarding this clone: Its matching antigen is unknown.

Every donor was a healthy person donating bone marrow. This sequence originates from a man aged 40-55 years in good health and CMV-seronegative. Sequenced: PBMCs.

CDR3 DNA: TGTGCCAGCAGCCTCCCCGGGACAGGGACCACTGAAGCTTTCTTT. This codes for CASSLPGTGTTEAFF. The V call is TRBV5-4, the J call TRBJ1-1; 9 nucleotides line up with TRBD1. The CDR3 has 15 amino acids. Germline V lookup: CDR1 SGHNT, CDR2 YYREEE (reference sequence). The V gene end was trimmed by 4 bases and the J gene end by 4 bases; junction bases not matched to a gene: 8.